The present T cell receptor (beta chain) was sequenced within a study of Graves' ophthalmopathy and Graves' hyperthyroidism. Study summary: Peripheral blood was obtained at first diagnosis, ahead of any treatment.

Ineligible for inclusion were patients with other autoimmune diseases, uncontrolled infections, pregnancy or lactation. Amplifying from RNA transcripts, the study obtained TCR beta CDR3 regions. Amplification began with first-round RT-PCR using HTBI primers, then second-round multiplex PCR was performed. MiXCR, run by TCRdb on the multiplex PCR reads, gives a single entry per CDR3 protein. The repertoire includes some 750,000 distinct CDR3 sequences, approximately 40% of them detected once, and less than 55% sits in the top ten. To note about this clonotype: Its specificity is unknown.

Broader study findings: Ophthalmopathy progression cases were predicted by the model with 55% to 71% sensitivity and more than 72% specificity.

Sequencing was done on a sample of peripheral blood. This receptor was taken from an adult man with Graves' ophthalmopathy.

The CDR3 bases are TGTGCCAGTAAAGGCAGGGGACCCTCGAACACCGGGGAGCTGTTTTTT. Translating gives CASKGRGPSNTGELFF. The chain has TRBV19 and TRBJ2-2, with D perhaps matching TRBD1 (6 bases). The germline V gene encodes CDR1 LNHDA and CDR2 SQIVND (reference sequence). The V end was cut by 7 bases, the J end by 0 bases, with 15 bases between. The CDR3 runs to 16 residues.